This is a list of T cell receptor beta chains from one sample in a study of siplizumab effects on memory and regulatory T cells. The data were produced by immunoSEQ multiplex PCR, yet TCRdb's version contains in-frame clones alone and is incomplete. The repertoire has about 120,000 clones, about 94% of them found once; the top ten carry roughly 0.16%. Sequencing was performed on non-Treg CD4+ T cells sorted from blood. Receptor source: a human donor in good health. CDR3s include the opening cysteine and the closing phenylalanine or tryptophan. A D gene is named only where the DNA matches it firmly. Clone size is not always given. Where it is, it says once, few, many or a class for expanded clones.

d_call,v_call,j_call,clone_size,cdr3_aa,cdr3_nt
TRBD1,TRBV6-5,TRBJ2-7,NA,CASSPTGTYEQYF,TGTGCCAGCAGCCCGACAGGGACCTACGAGCAGTACTTC
TRBD1,TRBV30,TRBJ1-1,few,CAWSVFGTVNTEAFF,TGTGCCTGGAGTGTATTTGGGACAGTGAACACTGAAGCTTTCTTT
NA,TRBV28,TRBJ1-5,NA,CASSSPGLSNQPQHF,TGTGCCAGCAGTTCCCCGGGACTGAGCAATCAGCCCCAGCATTTT
NA,TRBV11-3,TRBJ2-1,NA,CASSLGRANNEQFF,TGTGCCAGCAGCTTAGGGAGGGCAAACAATGAGCAGTTCTTC
TRBD1,TRBV30,TRBJ1-1,few,CAWSQGGNTEAFF,TGTGCCTGGAGCCAGGGGGGGAACACTGAAGCTTTCTTT
NA,TRBV4-3,TRBJ1-6,NA,CASSRDLVASPLHF,TGCGCCAGCAGCCGAGACTTAGTAGCTTCACCCCTCCACTTT
TRBD1,TRBV9,TRBJ2-5,NA,CASSPRDRGREETQYF,TGTGCCAGCAGCCCCCGGGACAGGGGGCGCGAGGAGACCCAGTACTTC
NA,TRBV6-5,TRBJ1-2,NA,CASSYRVGGYGYTF,TGTGCCAGCAGTTATCGGGTGGGGGGCTATGGCTACACCTTC
NA,TRBV5-1,TRBJ2-3,NA,CASSLGYIEFTDTQYF,TGCGCCAGCAGCTTGGGGTACATTGAATTCACAGATACGCAGTATTTT
NA,TRBV19,TRBJ2-7,NA,CASRGGAVYEQYF,TGTGCCAGTAGAGGGGGGGCCGTGTACGAGCAGTACTTC
NA,TRBV2,TRBJ2-5,once,CASRRDGVWETQYF,TGTGCCAGCAGGAGGGACGGGGTATGGGAGACCCAGTACTTC